The 32 T cell receptor beta chains given below trace back to one sample, sequenced in a study of spatial heterogeneity in lung cancer. One entry per CDR3 protein results from TCRdb running MiXCR on the 5' RACE reads. The sample has under 150,000 distinct CDR3 sequences; roughly 10% are singletons. As to time point: blood at routine non-recurrence follow-up after resection. The sample was PBMCs, taken at follow-up. The receptors derive from a female donor with early-stage non-small cell lung cancer.

The table lists this clonotype with a few counts. The chain joins TRBV3-1 to TRBJ2-7; TRBD1 might be the D (6 bases). The ends were cut back, 5 bases at V and 7 bases at J, with 21 bases in the middle. This CDR3 is built from 15 residues. Per the germline V gene, CDR1 is LGHDT and CDR2 is YNNKEL (reference sequence). This CDR3 is CASSVQGTGVREQYF. The CDR3 DNA sequence: TGTGCCAGCAGCGTACAGGGAACTGGAGTGAGGGAGCAGTACTTC.

This rearrangement joins TRBV6-1 to TRBJ2-1; no definite D call. This CDR3 is built from 14 residues. CDR1 and CDR2 (germline): MNHNS, SASEGT. V shed 2 bases and J shed 8 bases, with 13 bases lying between them. The CDR3, as DNA: TGTGCCAGCAGTGAACGGGCGTCTGGGGATGAGCAGTTCTTC. It encodes CASSERASGDEQFF.

This clonotype has ten or more counts. The chain employs TRBV7-6 and TRBJ2-7; D perhaps matches TRBD2 (5 bases). Trimming pared 3 bases from V and 5 bases from J, leaving 20 bases between. CDR3 length: 16 amino acids. Germline V gene sequence: CDR1 SGHVS, CDR2 FNYEAQ. The CDR3 here is CASSLLPDGGANEQYF. The DNA for the CDR3 is TGTGCCAGCAGCTTGCTCCCAGACGGAGGAGCAAACGAGCAGTACTTC.

A few counts support this clonotype. V usage is TRBV2 and J usage is TRBJ2-3, with 13 nucleotides matching TRBD2. The CDR3 loop spans 14 amino acids. The germline V gene has CDR1 SNHLY and CDR2 FYNNEI. The V segment lost 7 bases and the J segment 6 bases; nucleotides outside the gene matches: 4. The CDR3 DNA reads TGTGCCAGCACCGGACTAGCGGGAGTCGATACGCAGTATTTT. Its protein product is CASTGLAGVDTQYF. The entire variable domain, with the rest obtained from reference TRBV2 and TRBJ2-3, is as follows: EPEVTQTPSHQVTQMGQEVILRCVPISNHLYFYWYRQILGQKVEFLVSFYNNEISEKSEIFDDQFSVERPDGSNFTLKIRSTKLEDSAMYFCASTGLAGVDTQYFGPGTRLTVL.

CDR3 sequence reads: CASSQRTGGGETQYF. Here the CDR3 DNA reads TGCGCCAGCAGCCAACGCACAGGGGGCGGGGAGACCCAGTACTTC. The V and J genes are TRBV4-3 and TRBJ2-5, with 9 bases that match TRBD1. V lost 2 bases to trimming and J lost 5 bases; unmatched junction nucleotides: 6. Germline CDR1 and CDR2: LGHNA and YSLEER. The CDR3 has 15 amino acids.

This chain joins TRBV10-3 and TRBJ2-3, with D tentatively TRBD2 (6 bases). V shed 10 bases and J shed 3 bases, with 17 bases lying between them. Looked up from germline, CDR1 is ENHRY and CDR2 is SYGVKD. This CDR3 comprises 14 residues. CDR3 nucleotide sequence: TGTGCCAGCAGCCCTGTGGGGACTACAGATACGCAGTATTTT. It translates to CASSPVGTTDTQYF.

Many counts were recorded for this clonotype. The V call is TRBV6-2 or TRBV6-3, the J call TRBJ1-5, with a possible D match to TRBD1 (5 bases). With 5 bases removed from V and 1 base from J, the gap between germline ends came to 15 bases. Germline CDR1 MNHEY, CDR2 SVGEGT. The CDR3 sequence is 16 residues long. CDR3 amino acids: CASSRKTVSSNQPQHF. Here the CDR3 DNA reads TGTGCCAGCAGTCGAAAGACAGTCTCGAGCAATCAGCCCCAGCATTTT.

This clonotype was detected many times. This chain joins TRBV4-3 and TRBJ2-3; D is unclear. This CDR3 spans 18 amino acids. Germline V gene lookup returns CDR1 LGHNA and CDR2 YSLEER. Trimming removed 0 bases from V and 1 base from J, with 17 bases in between. This chain's CDR3 is CASSQDSALDRGTDTQYF. For the CDR3, the DNA is TGCGCCAGCAGCCAAGATTCCGCCTTAGATAGGGGCACAGATACGCAGTATTTT.

This clonotype came up a few times. The chain is built from TRBV11-2 and TRBJ2-2, with 8 bases aligning to TRBD1. This CDR3 has 16 residues. J was trimmed by 1 base and V by 6 bases; bases with no gene match: 7. CDR1 SGHAT and CDR2 FQNNGV come from the germline V gene. CDR3 residues: CASRGQTGVNTGELFF. The CDR3, as DNA: TGTGCCAGCAGGGGGCAGACAGGGGTGAACACCGGGGAGCTGTTTTTT.

The sample holds a few counts of this clonotype. The CDR3 DNA is TGCGCCAGCAGCCAAGGGTTTTGGGACTCCTCGAATGAGCAGTTCTTC. Translated: CASSQGFWDSSNEQFF. J is TRBJ2-1 and V is TRBV4-1; D possibly corresponds to TRBD2 (6 bases). CDR3 length equals 16 residues. Trimming removed 1 base from V and 7 bases from J, with 17 bases in between. CDR1 is MGHRA and CDR2 is YSYEKL in the germline V gene.

A few counts support this clonotype. The chain combines TRBV28 with TRBJ2-3; TRBD2 agrees at 7 bases. The V segment lost 1 base and the J segment 2 bases; nucleotides outside the gene matches: 6. CDR3 length equals 16 residues. Germline loops: CDR1 MDHEN, CDR2 SYDVKM. CDR3 loop: CASSLFSGGDTDTQYF. In nucleotides, the CDR3 is TGTGCCAGCAGTTTATTCTCGGGAGGAGACACAGATACGCAGTATTTT.

The rearrangement uses TRBV20-1 and TRBJ2-7, with 7 bases matching TRBD1. V gave up 4 bases and J gave up 4 bases; unmatched junction bases: 7. This CDR3 has 13 residues. From germline, CDR1 is DFQATT and CDR2 SNEGSKA (reference sequence). The CDR3 DNA reads as TGCAGTGCTATAGGGGGCATCGGGTACGAGCAGTACTTC. This gives the protein CSAIGGIGYEQYF.

Many counts were recorded for this clonotype. The rearrangement uses TRBV6-5 and TRBJ2-6; 7 nucleotides match TRBD1. Germline-derived CDR1 and CDR2 are MNHEY and SVGAGI. With V trimmed by 4 bases and J by 4 bases, 13 bases remained unmatched. The CDR3 has 18 amino acids. The CDR3 is CASSWLFRTGAGANVLTF. The CDR3 region has the DNA TGTGCCAGCAGTTGGTTGTTCCGTACAGGGGCAGGGGCCAACGTCCTGACTTTC.

Many counts were recorded for this clonotype. One junction end does not reproduce the germline sequence, and a read error may be involved. This chain uses TRBV4-2 with TRBJ1-2, with D maybe TRBD1 (5 bases). The CDR3 loop spans 16 amino acids. Germline values: CDR1 LGHNA, CDR2 YNFKEQ. The CDR3 DNA follows: TGTGCCAGCAGCTCCGGGGCAGACCACACTCTCCTAAAGTTCAAATTC. It encodes CASSSGADHTLLKFKF.

This clonotype has a count of ten or more. The V and J genes are TRBV7-2 and TRBJ1-5; D is ambiguous. The CDR3 has 13 residues. Trimming stripped 5 bases from V and 0 bases from J, with 5 bases between. CDR1 is SGHTA and CDR2 is FQGNSA in the germline V gene. Written as DNA, the CDR3 is TGTGCCAGCAGCCCCCTTAGCAATCAGCCCCAGCATTTT. Protein: CASSPLSNQPQHF.

This clonotype turned up a few times. The chain has TRBV18 and TRBJ2-7; tentatively, D is TRBD1 or TRBD2 (5 bases each). V gave up 3 bases and J gave up 0 bases, with 9 bases separating them. The CDR3 covers 14 residues. Germline V gene lookup returns CDR1 KGHSH and CDR2 LQKENI. The CDR3 DNA reads TGTGCCAGCTCACCGGCAGGGAGCTCCTACGAGCAGTACTTC. Translated, it gives CASSPAGSSYEQYF.

This clonotype showed up many times. The rearrangement links TRBV2 to TRBJ2-5; D is uncertain. V was cut by 6 bases and J by 0 bases, with 11 bases left in between. The CDR3 runs 14 residues. Per the germline V gene, CDR1 is SNHLY and CDR2 is FYNNEI. The CDR3 region is CASSIGPYQETQYF. DNA of the CDR3: TGTGCCAGCAGCATCGGGCCGTACCAAGAGACCCAGTACTTC.

This clonotype has only a few counts. This chain connects TRBV6-6 to TRBJ1-4; TRBD1 matches 9 bases. In germline, CDR1 is MNHNY, CDR2 SVGAGI (reference sequence). V gave up 7 bases and J gave up 2 bases; unmatched junction bases: 8. This CDR3 region has 16 residues. The CDR3 DNA reads TGTGCCAGCAAGGACAGGGGATTGGTGACTAATGAAAAACTGTTTTTT. Its translation: CASKDRGLVTNEKLFF.

V gene TRBV5-4 combines with J gene TRBJ2-1; D not resolved. Trimming pared 6 bases from V and 4 bases from J, leaving 17 bases between. Germline-derived CDR1 and CDR2 are SGHNT and YYREEE (reference sequence). This CDR3 has 15 residues. Here the CDR3 reads CASKAAEPPYNEQFF. The DNA of the CDR3 is TGTGCCAGCAAAGCTGCGGAGCCACCATACAATGAGCAGTTCTTC.

The sample holds a few counts of this clonotype. This chain connects TRBV7-2 to TRBJ1-1; 8 bases match TRBD1. The CDR3 consists of 17 residues. V shed 5 bases, J shed 1 base, and the junction held 12 bases outside the gene matches. Looked up from germline, CDR1 is SGHTA and CDR2 is FQGNSA. CDR3: CASSPTGTGSRNTEAFF. The CDR3, as DNA: TGTGCCAGCAGCCCGACCGGGACAGGTTCTAGGAACACTGAAGCTTTCTTT.

Ten or more counts support this clonotype. The CDR3 DNA reads TGTGCCAGCAGCTTCCACGGGACTAGCAGCTACAATGAGCAGTTCTTC. Encoded protein: CASSFHGTSSYNEQFF. This chain joins TRBV7-2 and TRBJ2-1, with TRBD2 matching over 9 bases. The CDR3 extends over 16 amino acids. The junction had 6 bases not matched to a gene; V was cut back by 3 bases and J by 3 bases. Germline CDR1 is SGHTA and CDR2 is FQGNSA.

This clonotype appeared many times. V and J are TRBV20-1 and TRBJ1-1; D is uncertain. Germline V gene lookup returns CDR1 DFQATT and CDR2 SNEGSKA (reference sequence). The CDR3 runs to 14 residues. V was cut by 5 bases and J by 5 bases, with 18 bases left in between. In DNA, the CDR3 is TGCAGTGCTTGTCTAGGTTGGTTGGAGACTGAAGCTTTCTTT. Its translation is CSACLGWLETEAFF.

The chain joins TRBV11-2 to TRBJ2-1; no clear D. This CDR3 spans 17 amino acids. Germline V gene sequence: CDR1 SGHAT, CDR2 FQNNGV. The ends were cut back, 1 base at V and 0 bases at J, with 13 bases in the middle. This CDR3 reads CASSLGPTARSYNEQFF. The CDR3 nucleotides are TGTGCCAGCAGCTTAGGTCCAACTGCCCGCTCCTACAATGAGCAGTTCTTC.

The chain joins TRBV5-1 to TRBJ1-5, with unresolved D. Deletions cut 0 bases from V and 3 bases from J, with 10 bases between. Germline V lookup: CDR1 SGHRS, CDR2 YFSETQ. There are 15 residues in the CDR3. The CDR3 spells CASSLGGAANQPQHF. CDR3 bases: TGCGCCAGCAGCTTGGGGGGTGCTGCCAATCAGCCCCAGCATTTT.

Ten or more counts support this clonotype. The chain recombines TRBV10-3 with TRBJ2-5; D is possibly TRBD2 (6 bases). CDR1 ENHRY and CDR2 SYGVKD come from the germline V gene. Trimming left V 3 bases short and J 3 bases short, with 17 bases between. The CDR3 length is 16 residues. CDR3 bases: TGTGCCATCAGTGATTGGCTAGCGAAGACCAAAGAGACCCAGTACTTC. Its protein is CAISDWLAKTKETQYF.

This clonotype was counted ten times or more. This chain connects TRBV5-4 to TRBJ1-1; no definite D call. Germline loops: CDR1 SGHNT, CDR2 YYREEE (reference sequence). CDR3 length: 14 residues. V gave up 1 base and J gave up 0 bases, with 7 bases separating them. The DNA for the CDR3 is TGTGCCAGCAGCTTGCAGATAATGAACACTGAAGCTTTCTTT. As protein: CASSLQIMNTEAFF.

This clonotype was observed a few times. J is TRBJ1-5 and V is TRBV6-1; 7 bases line up with TRBD1. The CDR3 loop spans 15 amino acids. Per the germline V gene, CDR1 is MNHNS and CDR2 is SASEGT. Unmatched junction bases numbered 8, after V lost 4 bases and J lost 5 bases. CDR3 nucleotide sequence: TGTGCCAGCAGTGCCGGCAGGGGGGTCGATCAGCCCCAGCATTTT. It translates to CASSAGRGVDQPQHF.

This clonotype was seen repeatedly, ten times or more. The rearrangement links TRBV2 to TRBJ1-5, with D possibly matching TRBD1 (5 bases). This CDR3 contains 15 residues. The ends were cut back, 5 bases at V and 0 bases at J, with 11 bases in the middle. In germline, CDR1 is SNHLY, CDR2 FYNNEI. The CDR3 sequence is CASSFDRHSNQPQHF. The CDR3 DNA reads as TGTGCCAGCAGTTTCGACAGACATAGCAATCAGCCCCAGCATTTT.

This clonotype was found a few times. The chain combines TRBV7-2 with TRBJ2-1; weak D call: TRBD2 (6 bases). The germline gives CDR1 SGHTA, CDR2 FQGNSA. V lost 5 bases and J 6 bases, leaving 20 bases between the germline ends. The CDR3 extends over 16 amino acids. This CDR3 reads CASSRSGGASPNEQFF. For the CDR3, the DNA is TGTGCCAGCAGCCGTTCGGGCGGGGCCAGCCCCAATGAGCAGTTCTTC. The full variable domain, in which reference TRBV7-2 and TRBJ2-1 provide the parts outside the CDR3, is GAGVSQSPSNKVTEKGKDVELRCDPISGHTALYWYRQSLGQGLEFLIYFQGNSAPDKSGLPSDRFSAERTGGSVSTLTIQRTQQEDSAVYLCASSRSGGASPNEQFFGPGTRLTVL.

This rearrangement joins TRBV28 to TRBJ2-7; D is unresolved. The CDR3 is 11 amino acids. CDR1 and CDR2 from the germline V gene are MDHEN and SYDVKM. The V end was cut by 5 bases, the J end by 4 bases, with 6 bases between. CDR3 nucleotides: TGTGCCAGCAGTGTCTTTTACGAGCAGTACTTC. The encoded protein is CASSVFYEQYF.

A few counts support this clonotype. V gene TRBV28 combines with J gene TRBJ1-5; D not resolved. The V and J ends lost 5 bases and 0 bases respectively, with 8 bases between them. Germline assignment: CDR1 MDHEN and CDR2 SYDVKM. CDR3 length: 14 amino acids. The CDR3 is CASSPTYSNQPQHF. The CDR3 DNA follows: TGTGCCAGCAGTCCAACTTATAGCAATCAGCCCCAGCATTTT. Drawing the rest from reference TRBV28 and TRBJ1-5, the complete variable domain is DVKVTQSSRYLVKRTGEKVFLECVQDMDHENMFWYRQDPGLGLRLIYFSYDVKMKEKGDIPEGYSVSREKKERFSLILESASTNQTSMYLCASSPTYSNQPQHFGDGTRLSIL.

This clonotype showed up many times. This chain links TRBV24-1 with TRBJ2-1; a possible D gene is TRBD2 (5 bases). The germline CDR1 and CDR2 sequences are KGHDR and SFDVKD. The CDR3 covers 15 residues. V was pared by 4 bases and J by 5 bases, with 14 bases between. CDR3 residues: CATSDPGLMHNEQFF. CDR3 nucleotides: TGTGCCACCAGTGACCCTGGACTGATGCACAATGAGCAGTTCTTC.